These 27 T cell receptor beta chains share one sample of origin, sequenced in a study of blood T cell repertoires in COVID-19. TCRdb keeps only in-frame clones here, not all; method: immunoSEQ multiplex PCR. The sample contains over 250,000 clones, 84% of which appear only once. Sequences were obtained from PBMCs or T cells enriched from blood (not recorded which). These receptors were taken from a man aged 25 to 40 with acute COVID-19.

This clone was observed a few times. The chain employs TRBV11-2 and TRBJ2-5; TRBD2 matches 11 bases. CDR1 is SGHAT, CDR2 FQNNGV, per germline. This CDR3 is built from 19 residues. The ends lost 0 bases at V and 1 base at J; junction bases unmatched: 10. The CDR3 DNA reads TGTGCCAGCAGCTTAGACCCCCCCACGCTAGCGGGGGGCCAAGAGACCCAGTACTTC. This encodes CASSLDPPTLAGGQETQYF.

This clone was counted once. DNA for the CDR3: TGTGCCAGCAGCTTAATCGGCGGGAGCTACAATGAGCAGTTCTTC. Residues: CASSLIGGSYNEQFF. This chain links TRBV11-1 with TRBJ2-1, with 7 bases lining up with TRBD2. Germline V gives CDR1 SGHAT, CDR2 FQDESV (reference sequence). CDR3 size: 15 residues. J gave up 3 bases and V 2 bases, and 4 bases lay outside the gene matches.

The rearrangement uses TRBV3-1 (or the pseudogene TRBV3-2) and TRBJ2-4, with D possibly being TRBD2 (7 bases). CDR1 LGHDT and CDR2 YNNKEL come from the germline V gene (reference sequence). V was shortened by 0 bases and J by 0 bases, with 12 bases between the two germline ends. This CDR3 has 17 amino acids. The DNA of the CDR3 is TGTGCCAGCAGCCAAGATATCGGGGGGCTAGCCAAAAACATTCAGTACTTC. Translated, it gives CASSQDIGGLAKNIQYF.

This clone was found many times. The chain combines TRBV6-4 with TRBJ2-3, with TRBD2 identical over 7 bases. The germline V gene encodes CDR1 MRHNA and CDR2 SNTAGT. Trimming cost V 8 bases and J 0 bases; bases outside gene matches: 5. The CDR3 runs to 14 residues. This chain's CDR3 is CASASGASTDTQYF. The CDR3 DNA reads TGTGCCAGCGCTAGCGGTGCTAGCACAGATACGCAGTATTTT.

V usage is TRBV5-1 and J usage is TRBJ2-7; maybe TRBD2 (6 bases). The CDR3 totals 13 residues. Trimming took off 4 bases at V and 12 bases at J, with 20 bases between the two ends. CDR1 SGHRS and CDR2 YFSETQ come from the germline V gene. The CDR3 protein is CASSPDLPGLLYV. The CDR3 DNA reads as TGCGCCAGCAGCCCAGACTTGCCGGGACTCCTGTACGTC.

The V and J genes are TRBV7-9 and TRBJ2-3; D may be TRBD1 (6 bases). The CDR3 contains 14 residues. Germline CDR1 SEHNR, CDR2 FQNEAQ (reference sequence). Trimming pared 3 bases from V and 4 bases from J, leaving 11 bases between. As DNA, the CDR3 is TGTGCCAGCAGCTTGGACAGAGAGGCAGATACGCAGTATTTT. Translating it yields CASSLDREADTQYF.

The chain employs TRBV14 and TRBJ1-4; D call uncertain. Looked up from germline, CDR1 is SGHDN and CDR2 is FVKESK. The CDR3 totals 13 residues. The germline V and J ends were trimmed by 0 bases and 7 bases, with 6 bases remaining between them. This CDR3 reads CASSQDGSEKLFF. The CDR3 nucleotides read TGTGCCAGCAGCCAAGATGGTAGTGAAAAACTGTTTTTT.

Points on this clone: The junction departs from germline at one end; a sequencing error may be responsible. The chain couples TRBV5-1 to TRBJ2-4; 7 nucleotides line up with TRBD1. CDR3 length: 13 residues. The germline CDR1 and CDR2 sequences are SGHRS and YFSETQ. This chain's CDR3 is CASSPGTENIQYF. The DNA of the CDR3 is TGTGCCAGCAGCCCGGGGACAGAAAACATTCAGTACTTC.

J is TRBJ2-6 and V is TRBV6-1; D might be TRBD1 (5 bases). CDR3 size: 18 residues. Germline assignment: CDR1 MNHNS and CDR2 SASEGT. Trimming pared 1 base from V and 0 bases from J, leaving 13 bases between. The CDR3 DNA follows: TGTGCCAGCAGTGAAGGACAGACTCACCACTCTGGGGCCAACGTCCTGACTTTC. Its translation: CASSEGQTHHSGANVLTF.

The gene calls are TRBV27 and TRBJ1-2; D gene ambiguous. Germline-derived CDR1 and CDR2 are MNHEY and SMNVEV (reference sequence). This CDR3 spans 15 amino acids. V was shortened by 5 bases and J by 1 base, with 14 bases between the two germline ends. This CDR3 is CASSPGEGYNYGYTF. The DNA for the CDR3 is TGTGCCAGCAGTCCTGGGGAGGGTTATAACTATGGCTACACCTTC.

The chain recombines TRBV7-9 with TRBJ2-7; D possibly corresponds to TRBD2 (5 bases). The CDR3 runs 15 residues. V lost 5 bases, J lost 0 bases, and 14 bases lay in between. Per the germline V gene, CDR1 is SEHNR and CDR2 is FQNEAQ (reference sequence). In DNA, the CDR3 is TGTGCCAGCAGCCGAGGGCCAACGTACTCCTACGAGCAGTACGTC. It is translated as CASSRGPTYSYEQYV.

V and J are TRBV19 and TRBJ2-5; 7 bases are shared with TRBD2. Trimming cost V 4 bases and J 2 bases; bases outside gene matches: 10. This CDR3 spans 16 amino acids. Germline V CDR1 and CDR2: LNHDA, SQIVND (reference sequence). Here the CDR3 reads CASSNPTGGLQETQYF. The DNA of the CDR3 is TGTGCCAGTAGTAACCCGACGGGGGGACTGCAAGAGACCCAGTACTTC. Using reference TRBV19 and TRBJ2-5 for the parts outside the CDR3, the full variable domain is DGGITQSPKYLFRKEGQNVTLSCEQNLNHDAMYWYRQDPGQGLRLIYYSQIVNDFQKGDIAEGYSVSREKKESFPLTVTSAQKNPTAFYLCASSNPTGGLQETQYFGPGTRLLVL.

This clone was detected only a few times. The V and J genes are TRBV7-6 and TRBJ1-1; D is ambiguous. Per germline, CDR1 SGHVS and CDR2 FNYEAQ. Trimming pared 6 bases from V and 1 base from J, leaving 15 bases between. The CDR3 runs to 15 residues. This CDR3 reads CASSSQNTANTEAFF. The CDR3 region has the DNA TGTGCCAGCAGTTCACAGAATACAGCGAACACTGAAGCTTTCTTT.

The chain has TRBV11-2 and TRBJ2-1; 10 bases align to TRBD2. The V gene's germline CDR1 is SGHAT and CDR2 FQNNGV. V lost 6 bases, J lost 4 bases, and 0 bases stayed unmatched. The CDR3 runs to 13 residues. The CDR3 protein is CASSSGGYNEQFF. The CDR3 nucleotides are TGTGCCAGCAGTAGCGGGGGGTACAATGAGCAGTTCTTC.

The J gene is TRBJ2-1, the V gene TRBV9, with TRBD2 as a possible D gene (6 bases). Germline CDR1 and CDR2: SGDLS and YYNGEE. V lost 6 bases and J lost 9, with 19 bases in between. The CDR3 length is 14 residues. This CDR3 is CASTEFLSGREQFF. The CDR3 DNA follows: TGTGCCAGCACCGAATTTCTTAGCGGACGTGAGCAGTTCTTC.

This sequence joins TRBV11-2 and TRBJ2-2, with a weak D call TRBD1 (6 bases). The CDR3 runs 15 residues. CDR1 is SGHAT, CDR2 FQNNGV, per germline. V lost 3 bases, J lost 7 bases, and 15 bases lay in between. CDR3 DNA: TGTGCCAGCAGCTTTGGGACATCTTCGGGCGGGGAGCTGTTTTTT. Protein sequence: CASSFGTSSGGELFF.

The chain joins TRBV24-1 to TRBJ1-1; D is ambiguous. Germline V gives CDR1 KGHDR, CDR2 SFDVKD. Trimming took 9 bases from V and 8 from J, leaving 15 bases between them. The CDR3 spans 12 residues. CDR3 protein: CATGRRGGEAFF. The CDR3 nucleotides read TGTGCCACCGGAAGACGGGGTGGAGAAGCTTTCTTT.

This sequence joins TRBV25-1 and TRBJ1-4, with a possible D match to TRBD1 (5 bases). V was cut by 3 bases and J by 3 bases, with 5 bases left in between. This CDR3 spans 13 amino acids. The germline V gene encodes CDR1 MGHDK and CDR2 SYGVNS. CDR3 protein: CASSDRANEKLFF. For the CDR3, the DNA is TGTGCCAGCAGTGACAGGGCTAATGAAAAACTGTTTTTT.

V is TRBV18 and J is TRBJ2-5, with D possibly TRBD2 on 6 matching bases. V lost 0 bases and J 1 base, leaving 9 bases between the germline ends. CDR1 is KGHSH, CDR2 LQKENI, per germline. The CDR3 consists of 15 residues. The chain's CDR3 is CASSPPGGLQETQYF. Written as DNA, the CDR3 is TGTGCCAGCTCACCACCGGGGGGACTCCAAGAGACCCAGTACTTC.

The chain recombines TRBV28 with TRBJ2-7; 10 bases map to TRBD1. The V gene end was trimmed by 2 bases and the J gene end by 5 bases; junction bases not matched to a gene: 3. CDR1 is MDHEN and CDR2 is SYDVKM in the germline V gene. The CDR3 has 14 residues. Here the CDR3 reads CASSLEGQGNEQYV. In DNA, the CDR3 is TGTGCCAGCAGTTTAGAGGGACAGGGGAACGAGCAGTACGTC.

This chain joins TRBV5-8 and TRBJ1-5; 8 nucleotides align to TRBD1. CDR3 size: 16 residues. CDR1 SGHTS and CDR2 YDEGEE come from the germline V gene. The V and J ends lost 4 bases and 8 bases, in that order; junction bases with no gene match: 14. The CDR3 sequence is CASSRGDRRLFEPQHF. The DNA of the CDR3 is TGTGCCAGCAGCCGTGGGGACAGGCGCCTTTTCGAGCCCCAGCATTTT.

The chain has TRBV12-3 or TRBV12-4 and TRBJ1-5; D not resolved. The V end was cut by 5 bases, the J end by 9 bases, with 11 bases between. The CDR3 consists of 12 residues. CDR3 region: CASSPYERPQHF. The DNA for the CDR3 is TGTGCCAGCAGTCCCTACGAGCGGCCCCAGCATTTT.

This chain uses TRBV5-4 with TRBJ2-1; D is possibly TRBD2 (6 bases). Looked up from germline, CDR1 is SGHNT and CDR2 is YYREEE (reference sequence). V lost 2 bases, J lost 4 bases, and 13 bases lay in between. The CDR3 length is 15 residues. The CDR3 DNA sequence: TGTGCCAGCAGCTTACCCGGAGGGCCTTACAATGAGCAGTTCTTC. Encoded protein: CASSLPGGPYNEQFF.

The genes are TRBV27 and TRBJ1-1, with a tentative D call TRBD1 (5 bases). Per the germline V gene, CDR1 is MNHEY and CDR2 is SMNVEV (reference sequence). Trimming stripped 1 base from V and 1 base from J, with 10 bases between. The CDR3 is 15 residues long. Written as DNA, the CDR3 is TGTGCCAGCAGTTTATTAGGGGTTAGGAACACTGAAGCTTTCTTT. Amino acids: CASSLLGVRNTEAFF.

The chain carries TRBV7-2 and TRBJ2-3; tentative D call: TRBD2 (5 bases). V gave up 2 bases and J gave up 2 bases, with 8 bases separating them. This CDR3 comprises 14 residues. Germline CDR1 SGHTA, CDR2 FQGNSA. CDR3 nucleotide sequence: TGTGCCAGCAGCTTAAACGGGATCACAGATACGCAGTATTTT. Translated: CASSLNGITDTQYF.

The CDR3 bases are TGTGCCAGCAGCACCTTCAACAACCCCCAGTATTTT. Translation: CASSTFNNPQYF. This sequence joins TRBV11-3 and TRBJ2-3; D uncertain. CDR3 length: 12 residues. CDR1 SGHNT and CDR2 YENEEA come from the germline V gene. V was cut by 5 bases and J by 12 bases, with 15 bases left in between.

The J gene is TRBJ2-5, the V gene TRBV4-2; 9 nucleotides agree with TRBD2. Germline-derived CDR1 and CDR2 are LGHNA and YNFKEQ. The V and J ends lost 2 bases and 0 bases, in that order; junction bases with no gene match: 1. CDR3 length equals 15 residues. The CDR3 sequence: CASSQLAGHQETQYF. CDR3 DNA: TGTGCCAGCAGCCAACTAGCGGGGCACCAAGAGACCCAGTACTTC.